This TCR beta chain was profiled in a study of blood T cell repertoires in COVID-19. Libraries were prepared by immunoSEQ multiplex PCR; TCRdb keeps only in-frame clonotypes and omits some of them. The table includes fewer than 350,000 clones, under 90% detected once. Donors in Cohort 3 counted as recovered after two negative PCRs, clearance, or symptom resolution. The sequence derives from a man aged 55 to 70 who had recovered from COVID-19. Sequencing was done on a sample of PBMCs or T cells enriched from blood (not recorded which).

The CDR3: CASSLADSLQNSPLHF. The CDR3 bases are TGCGCCAGCAGCTTGGCCGATTCTCTTCAGAATTCACCCCTCCACTTT. The rearrangement links TRBV5-1 to TRBJ1-6; D remains ambiguous. The CDR3 contains 16 residues. V lost 0 bases, J lost 7 bases, and 14 bases lay in between. Germline CDR1 SGHRS, CDR2 YFSETQ.